A selection of T cell receptor beta chains follows, all from one sample in a study of cytomegalovirus exposure and HLA in healthy donors. The repertoire was sequenced with immunoSEQ multiplex PCR; TCRdb's copy has only in-frame clones and lacks some. Here the sample table reports fewer than 250,000 clones. Specimen: PBMCs. These receptors were obtained from a woman aged 25 to 39 in good health and CMV-seropositive. Both conserved end residues are part of each CDR3. Fields, in order: D gene, V gene, J gene, CDR3 protein, CDR3 DNA. A D gene is named only where the DNA matches it firmly.

D: .; V: TRBV15; J: TRBJ1-1; CDR3: CATSREFLGAQNTEAFF; DNA: TGTGCCACCAGCAGAGAATTTTTGGGGGCCCAGAACACTGAAGCTTTCTTT
D: .; V: TRBV6-6; J: TRBJ2-5; CDR3: CASSPVGETQYF; DNA: TGTGCCAGCAGTCCGGTCGGAGAGACCCAGTACTTC
D: .; V: TRBV6-1; J: TRBJ2-3; CDR3: CASSGPRGFGQGGTDTQYF; DNA: TGTGCCAGCAGTGGCCCTCGGGGGTTTGGGCAAGGTGGCACAGATACGCAGTATTTT
D: .; V: TRBV11-2; J: TRBJ1-1; CDR3: CASSLTGETEAFF; DNA: TGTGCCAGCAGCTTAACAGGAGAAACTGAAGCTTTCTTT
D: .; V: TRBV5-1; J: TRBJ2-6; CDR3: CASSPPTGSGANVLTF; DNA: TGCGCCAGCAGCCCGCCGACGGGCTCTGGGGCCAACGTCCTGACTTTC
D: .; V: TRBV25-1; J: TRBJ2-5; CDR3: CASRTGIQETQYF; DNA: TGTGCCAGCAGAACCGGGATACAAGAGACCCAGTACTTC
D: .; V: TRBV19; J: TRBJ1-1; CDR3: CASRAGQINTEAFF; DNA: TGTGCCAGTAGGGCAGGACAGATCAACACTGAAGCTTTCTTT
D: TRBD2; V: TRBV4-2; J: TRBJ2-3; CDR3: CASSQGSWGGSTDTQYF; DNA: TGTGCCAGCAGCCAAGGGTCGTGGGGGGGGAGCACAGATACGCAGTATTTT
D: .; V: TRBV27; J: TRBJ1-6; CDR3: CASSLQGMDSPLHF; DNA: TGTGCCAGTAGCCTGCAGGGAATGGATTCACCCCTCCACTTT
D: TRBD1; V: TRBV15; J: TRBJ2-3; CDR3: CATSRPDRGGTDTQYF; DNA: TGTGCCACCAGCAGACCGGACAGGGGAGGCACAGATACGCAGTATTTT
D: .; V: TRBV19; J: TRBJ2-3; CDR3: CASNYRDQSGTQYF; DNA: TGTGCCAGCAATTACCGGGATCAGTCGGGTACGCAGTATTTT
D: .; V: TRBV18; J: TRBJ1-1; CDR3: CASSPYAAEAFF; DNA: TGTGCCAGCTCACCATATGCGGCAGAAGCTTTCTTT
D: TRBD1; V: TRBV15; J: TRBJ1-2; CDR3: CATSRIGTGNYGYTF; DNA: TGTGCCACCAGCAGGATCGGGACAGGGAACTATGGCTACACCTTC
D: TRBD1; V: TRBV5-4; J: TRBJ1-1; CDR3: CASSWGQGDTEAFF; DNA: TGTGCCAGCAGCTGGGGACAGGGCGACACTGAAGCTTTCTTT
D: TRBD2; V: TRBV11-2; J: TRBJ2-1; CDR3: CASTPQAGERDYEQFF; DNA: TGTGCCAGCACCCCCCAGGCGGGAGAAAGGGACTATGAGCAGTTCTTC